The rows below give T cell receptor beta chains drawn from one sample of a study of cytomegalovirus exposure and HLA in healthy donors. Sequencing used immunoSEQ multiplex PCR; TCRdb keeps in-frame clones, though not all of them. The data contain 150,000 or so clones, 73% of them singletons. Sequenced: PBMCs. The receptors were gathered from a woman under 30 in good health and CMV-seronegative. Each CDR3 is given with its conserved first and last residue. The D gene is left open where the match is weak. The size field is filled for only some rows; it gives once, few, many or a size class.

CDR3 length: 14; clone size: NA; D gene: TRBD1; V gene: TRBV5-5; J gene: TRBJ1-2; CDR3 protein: CASSSDRGLDGYTF; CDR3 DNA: TGTGCCAGCAGCTCCGACAGGGGGCTGGATGGCTACACCTTC
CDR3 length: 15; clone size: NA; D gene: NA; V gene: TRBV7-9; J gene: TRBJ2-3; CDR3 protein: CASSFSGEGTDTQYF; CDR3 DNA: TGTGCCAGCAGCTTTTCGGGGGAAGGCACAGATACGCAGTATTTT
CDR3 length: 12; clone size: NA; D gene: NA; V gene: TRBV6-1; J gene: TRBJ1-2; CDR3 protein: CASSESEYGYTF; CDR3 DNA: TGTGCCAGCAGTGAATCTGAGTATGGCTACACCTTC
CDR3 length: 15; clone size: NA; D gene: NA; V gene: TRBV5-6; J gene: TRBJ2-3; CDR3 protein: CASSLKDRGPYTQYF; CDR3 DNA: TGTGCCAGCAGCTTGAAGGACAGAGGTCCTTATACGCAGTATTTT
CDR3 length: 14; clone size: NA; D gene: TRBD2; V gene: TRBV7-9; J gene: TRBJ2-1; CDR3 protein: CASSSLAGDNEQFF; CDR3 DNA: TGTGCCAGCAGCTCCCTAGCGGGGGACAATGAGCAGTTCTTC
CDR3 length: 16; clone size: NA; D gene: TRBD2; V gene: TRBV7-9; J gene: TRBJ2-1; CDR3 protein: CASSDRTSGRANEQFF; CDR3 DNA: TGTGCCAGCAGCGATCGGACTAGCGGGAGGGCCAATGAGCAGTTCTTC
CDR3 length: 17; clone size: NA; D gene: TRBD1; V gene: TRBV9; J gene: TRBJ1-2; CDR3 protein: CASSVFTRGTGGYGYTF; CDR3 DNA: TGTGCCAGCAGCGTATTCACCCGAGGGACAGGGGGCTATGGCTACACCTTC
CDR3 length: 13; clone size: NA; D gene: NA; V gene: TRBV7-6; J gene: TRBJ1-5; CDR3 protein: CASSLGATQPQHF; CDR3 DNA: TGTGCCAGCAGCTTAGGGGCGACGCAGCCCCAGCATTTT
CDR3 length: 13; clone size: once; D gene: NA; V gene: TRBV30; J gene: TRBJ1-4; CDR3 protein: CAGGTGAQEKLFF; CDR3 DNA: TGTGCCGGGGGCACTGGGGCCCAGGAAAAACTGTTTTTT
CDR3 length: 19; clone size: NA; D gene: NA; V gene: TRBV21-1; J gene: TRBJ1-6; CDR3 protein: CASSTSARDRQVINSPLHF; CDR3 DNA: TGTGCCAGCTCAACCAGCGCCCGGGACAGGCAAGTTATTAATTCACCCCTCCACTTT
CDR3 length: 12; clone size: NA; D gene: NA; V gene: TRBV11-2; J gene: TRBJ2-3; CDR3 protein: CASSFFPDTQYF; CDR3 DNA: TGTGCCAGCAGCTTTTTTCCGGATACGCAGTATTTT
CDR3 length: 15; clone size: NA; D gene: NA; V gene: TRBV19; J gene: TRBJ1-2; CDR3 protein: CASRTRGGANYGYTF; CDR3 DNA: TGTGCCAGTAGAACAAGAGGGGGGGCTAACTATGGCTACACCTTC
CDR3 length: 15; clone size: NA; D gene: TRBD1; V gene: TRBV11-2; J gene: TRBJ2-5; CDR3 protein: CASSLGTGGMETQYF; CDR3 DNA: TGTGCCAGCAGCTTAGGGACAGGGGGGATGGAGACCCAGTACTTC
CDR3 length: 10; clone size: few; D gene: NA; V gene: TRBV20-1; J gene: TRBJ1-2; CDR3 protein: CSAPGIRYTF; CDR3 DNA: TGCAGTGCCCCGGGGATCAGGTACACCTTC
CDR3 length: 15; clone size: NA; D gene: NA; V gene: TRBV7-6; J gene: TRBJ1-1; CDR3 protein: CATTRDQGPNTEAFF; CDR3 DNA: TGTGCCACCACCCGAGACCAGGGGCCGAACACTGAAGCTTTCTTT
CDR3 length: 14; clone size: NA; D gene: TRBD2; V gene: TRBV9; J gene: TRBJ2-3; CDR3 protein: CASSLRTSGDTQYF; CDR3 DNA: TGTGCCAGCAGCCTAAGGACTAGCGGAGATACGCAGTATTTT
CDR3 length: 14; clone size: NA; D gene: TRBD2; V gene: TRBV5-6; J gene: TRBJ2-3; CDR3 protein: CASSIAGEADTQYF; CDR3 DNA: TGTGCCAGCAGTATAGCGGGAGAGGCAGATACGCAGTATTTT
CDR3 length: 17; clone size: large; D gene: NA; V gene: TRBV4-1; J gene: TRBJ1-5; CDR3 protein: CASSQGRGRLGNQPQHF; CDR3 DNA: TGCGCCAGCAGCCAAGGCAGGGGAAGGTTGGGCAATCAGCCCCAGCATTTT
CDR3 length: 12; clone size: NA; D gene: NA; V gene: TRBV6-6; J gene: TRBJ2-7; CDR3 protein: CASSRGILEQYF; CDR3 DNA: TGTGCCAGCAGTAGGGGTATCCTAGAGCAGTACTTC
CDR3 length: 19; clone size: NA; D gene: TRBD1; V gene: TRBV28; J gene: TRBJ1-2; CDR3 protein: CASSSETRTGVFLVDGYTF; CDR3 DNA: TGTGCCAGCAGTTCCGAAACTAGGACAGGGGTATTTTTAGTGGATGGCTACACCTTC
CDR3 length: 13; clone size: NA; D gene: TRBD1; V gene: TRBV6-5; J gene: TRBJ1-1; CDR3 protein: CASSRQGDTEAFF; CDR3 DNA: TGTGCCAGCAGCCGACAGGGGGACACTGAAGCTTTCTTT
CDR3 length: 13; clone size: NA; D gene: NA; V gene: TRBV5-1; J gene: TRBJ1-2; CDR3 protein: CASSLVGEDGYTF; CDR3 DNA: TGCGCCAGCAGCTTGGTAGGGGAAGATGGCTACACCTTC
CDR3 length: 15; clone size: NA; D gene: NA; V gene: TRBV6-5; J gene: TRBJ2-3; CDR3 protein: CASSFQGWATDTQYF; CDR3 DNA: TGTGCCAGCAGTTTTCAGGGTTGGGCAACAGATACGCAGTATTTT